One and the same sample provided the 13 T cell receptor beta chains below, sequenced in a study of Ad26.COV2.S vaccination and SARS-CoV-2 variants. Some clones are missing from TCRdb's copy, which holds only in-frame ones; the method was immunoSEQ multiplex PCR. The sample lists around 420,000 clones, roughly 90% occurring once. Indicated treatment: about 20 received Ad26.COV2.S at low or high dose, single or two shots; 5 received placebo; per-sample allocation not given. Repertoires come from day 63 after the first vaccine or placebo injection. The starting material was peripheral blood, obtained in a trial of Ad26.COV2.S vaccine versus placebo. These receptors were obtained from a person aged 18-60 years who received the Ad26.COV2.S COVID-19 vaccine or a placebo.

This clone has at least ten counts. The chain has TRBV2 and TRBJ2-7, with 7 bases aligning to TRBD1. Trimming removed 6 bases from V and 6 bases from J; junction bases left unmatched: 8. This CDR3 spans 13 amino acids. Germline-derived CDR1 and CDR2 are SNHLY and FYNNEI. CDR3 bases: TGTGCCAGCAGCGCCGGGACAGTTTTCGAGCAGTACTTC. Translating it yields CASSAGTVFEQYF.

The rearrangement links TRBV10-3 to TRBJ1-1; a possible D gene is TRBD1 (6 bases). Germline V CDR1 and CDR2: ENHRY, SYGVKD. Between the trimmed V and J ends, which lost 5 bases and 0 bases, there was a span of 7 bases. This CDR3 contains 13 residues. CDR3 in amino acids: CAISTGMNTEAFF. In nucleotides, the CDR3 is TGTGCCATCAGTACAGGGATGAACACTGAAGCTTTCTTT.

The rearrangement joins TRBV28 to TRBJ2-7, with D possibly matching TRBD2 (6 bases). The CDR3 is 14 amino acids. Germline V gene lookup returns CDR1 MDHEN and CDR2 SYDVKM. The V and J ends lost 5 bases and 2 bases respectively, with 13 bases between them. CDR3 sequence reads: CASSQPGETYEQYF. The CDR3 coding sequence is TGTGCCAGCAGTCAGCCGGGAGAAACCTACGAGCAGTACTTC. The whole variable domain, remainder taken from reference TRBV28 and TRBJ2-7, is DVKVTQSSRYLVKRTGEKVFLECVQDMDHENMFWYRQDPGLGLRLIYFSYDVKMKEKGDIPEGYSVSREKKERFSLILESASTNQTSMYLCASSQPGETYEQYFGPGTRLTVT.

This sequence joins TRBV19 and TRBJ2-2, with 10 bases matching TRBD2. Losses at the gene ends were 6 bases for V and 5 bases for J; bases not matched to a gene: 21. The CDR3 runs 20 residues. Germline V gene data show CDR1 as LNHDA and CDR2 as SQIVND (reference sequence). The CDR3 bases are TGTGCCAGTAGCGCCCGAGGGAGCGGGGGGGCACTTCGTGGGACCGGGGAGCTGTTTTTT. Translation gives CASSARGSGGALRGTGELFF.

The rearrangement uses TRBV27 and TRBJ2-7; no firm D call. Trimming pared 5 bases from V and 3 bases from J, leaving 11 bases between. The CDR3 runs 13 residues. CDR1 and CDR2 (germline): MNHEY, SMNVEV (reference sequence). CDR3: CASSPRYGYEQYF. In DNA, the CDR3 is TGTGCCAGCAGTCCCCGTTACGGCTACGAGCAGTACTTC.

This sequence joins TRBV28 and TRBJ2-1; D is possibly TRBD1 or TRBD2 (5 bases each). Trimming removed 3 bases from V and 7 bases from J, with 13 bases in between. Per the germline V gene, CDR1 is MDHEN and CDR2 is SYDVKM. The CDR3 is 14 residues long. The CDR3 region is CASSFQGVLNEQFF. The CDR3, as DNA: TGTGCCAGCAGTTTTCAGGGAGTTCTTAATGAGCAGTTCTTC.

Only a few counts were recorded for this clone. The chain carries TRBV5-5 and TRBJ1-6; 10 bases map to TRBD1. Trimming at V came to 1 base and at J to 7 bases, leaving 8 bases not matched to a gene. This CDR3 has 17 residues. CDR1 SGHKS and CDR2 YYEKEE come from the germline V gene (reference sequence). The CDR3 sequence is CASSLRWTGGGNSPLHF. In DNA, the CDR3 is TGTGCCAGCAGCTTGAGGTGGACAGGGGGTGGGAATTCACCCCTCCACTTT.

This clone has more than one count but fewer than ten. The chain employs TRBV6-5 and TRBJ1-5; perhaps TRBD1 as D (6 bases). The germline CDR1 and CDR2 sequences are MNHEY and SVGAGI. The V end lost 4 bases, the J end lost 0 bases, and 13 bases lay between the germline ends. The CDR3 has 16 amino acids. DNA for the CDR3: TGTGCCAGCAGTTCCACCGGGACATATAGCAATCAGCCCCAGCATTTT. Translating it yields CASSSTGTYSNQPQHF.

The chain couples TRBV10-3 to TRBJ2-6; the D gene is possibly TRBD1 (6 bases). V lost 0 bases to trimming and J lost 4 bases, with 16 bases between them. This CDR3 contains 18 residues. Germline CDR1 ENHRY, CDR2 SYGVKD. CDR3 sequence reads: CAISESYRAVAGANVLTF. CDR3 nucleotide sequence: TGTGCCATCAGTGAGTCTTACAGGGCAGTGGCAGGGGCCAACGTCCTGACTTTC.

The V and J genes are TRBV7-2 and TRBJ2-7; 10 bases fit TRBD1. Germline V lookup: CDR1 SGHTA, CDR2 FQGNSA. CDR3 size: 15 residues. The V segment lost 5 bases and the J segment 6 bases; nucleotides outside the gene matches: 10. This CDR3 reads CASSPRQGASLEQYF. The CDR3 region has the DNA TGTGCCAGCAGCCCAAGACAGGGGGCCTCACTCGAGCAGTACTTC.

V usage is TRBV19 and J usage is TRBJ1-3, with D unresolved. Deletions cut 7 bases from V and 0 bases from J, with 10 bases between. The germline V gene has CDR1 LNHDA and CDR2 SQIVND (reference sequence). The CDR3 runs 14 residues. The DNA of the CDR3 is TGTGCCAGTACTGCAGCTCCCTCTGGAAACACCATATATTTT. Its translation is CASTAAPSGNTIYF.

The chain recombines TRBV6-1 with TRBJ1-5; unclear D gene. CDR1 is MNHNS and CDR2 is SASEGT in the germline V gene. CDR3 length: 15 residues. The germline V and J ends were trimmed by 1 base and 7 bases, with 14 bases remaining between them. The CDR3: CASSEGAWREQPQHF. In DNA form, the CDR3 reads TGTGCCAGCAGTGAAGGGGCGTGGAGGGAGCAGCCCCAGCATTTT.

This CDR3 reads CASSLALPGQPQETQYF. CDR3 nucleotide sequence: TGTGCCAGCAGCTTAGCGCTACCGGGTCAACCGCAAGAGACCCAGTACTTC. The chain uses TRBV7-9 and TRBJ2-5; D unclear. The CDR3 length is 17 residues. Germline CDR1 is SEHNR and CDR2 is FQNEAQ (reference sequence). The ends were cut back, 0 bases at V and 2 bases at J, with 16 bases in the middle.